This T cell receptor (beta chain) stems from a study of CD8+ T cells in alopecia areata (dated by TCRdb to 2017 to 2018). With respect to the entire study: Treated patients were enrolled in an open-label pilot trial of oral tofacitinib, 5 to 10 mg twice daily, for moderate-to-severe alopecia areata. Patients received tofacitinib for 6 to 18 months and were then followed off drug for 6 months to check for delayed response and recurrence. The study used high-throughput TCRbeta sequencing to examine T cell clonal expansion in alopecia areata, in both the C3H/HeJ mouse model and human patients. Human TCRbeta sequencing covered scalp tissue and sorted CD4+ and CD8+ peripheral blood T cells from patchy and totalis/universalis alopecia areata patients and healthy controls. Patients on tofacitinib were biopsied at baseline and after 4 and 24 weeks of treatment, and several of the patients also had a later scalp biopsy. Scalp clonality was compared among normal scalp (n=4), patchy alopecia areata scalp (n=8), and alopecia totalis/universalis scalp (n=8). RNA was extracted with the PAXgene miRNA kit for fixed scalp, the miRNeasy kit for PBMCs, and the RNeasy kit for mouse skin. TCRbeta CDR3 regions were amplified by immunoSEQ multiplex PCR with 35 Vbeta forward and 13 Jbeta reverse primers.

About this clone: The specificity of this receptor is unknown. One base away there is no much larger clone; base qualities are not given.

The CDR3, from cysteine to phenylalanine, totals 17 residues. The retained sequence is limited to the CDR3, 51 bases, with the frame set at the first base. The germline V gene sets CDR1 to SGDLS and CDR2 to YYNGEE. From V the trimming removes 0 bases and from J it removes 8 bases, while the gene matches leave 11 bases of the junction unaccounted for. The full study reports these points: Lesional scalp, especially in alopecia totalis/universalis, showed higher clonality and more expanded CD8+ clones than normal scalp, suggesting antigenic drive. Resident alphabeta T cells in normal human skin are also sequenced, complicating scalp TCR repertoire analysis, unlike mouse skin dominated by gammadelta T cells. Compared with mice, TCR sequences shared between patients were less clear, possibly partly because of HLA diversity across the patient population.

Library preparation was by the immunoSEQ multiplex PCR assay. RNA was extracted from all samples and reverse transcribed into cDNA, which served as template for TCR sequencing. SuperScript III was used for first-strand cDNA synthesis, primed with a 2:1 mix of oligo-dT and random hexamers. A synthetic immune receptor repertoire was used to measure amplification bias, and any remaining bias was corrected computationally. As for how the authors treated the data: Raw reads were preprocessed for error removal, and CDR3 was defined according to IMGT conventions as running from the conserved cysteine to phenylalanine. To get clonality, Shannon entropy was normalized by log2 of the number of productive unique TCRs and the result was subtracted from 1. CD4 or CD8 identity of scalp clones was inferred by cross-referencing scalp TCRbeta sequences with sorted blood CD4 and CD8 repertoires. Sourced from immuneACCESS, this table was stored by TCRdb with only in-frame sequences that have V and J called. A share of the clones is absent; for the studies checked, an unresolved V gene accounts for under half, and the remainder has no known explanation. For V, J and clone size, that table is used; D and trimming come from the DNA. For this sample the table gives 150,000 or so clones, of which roughly 44% were detected only once. About 6.4% of the sample goes to the ten largest clones.

Lesional scalp punch biopsies and peripheral blood were obtained from alopecia areata patients. PBMCs were isolated by density centrifugation and stained for CD3, CD4 and CD8, and CD4+ and CD8+ T cells were sorted on a FACSAria. This sequence uses TRBV9 and TRBJ2-1, and TRBD2 matches 10 of the central bases. The TCR sequence derives from a human donor with alopecia areata. Material: CD4+ T cells sorted from blood. The CDR3: CASSVVVASGSLHEQFF. The DNA is TGTGCCAGCAGCGTAGTAGTGGCTAGCGGGAGTCTGCATGAGCAGTTCTTC.